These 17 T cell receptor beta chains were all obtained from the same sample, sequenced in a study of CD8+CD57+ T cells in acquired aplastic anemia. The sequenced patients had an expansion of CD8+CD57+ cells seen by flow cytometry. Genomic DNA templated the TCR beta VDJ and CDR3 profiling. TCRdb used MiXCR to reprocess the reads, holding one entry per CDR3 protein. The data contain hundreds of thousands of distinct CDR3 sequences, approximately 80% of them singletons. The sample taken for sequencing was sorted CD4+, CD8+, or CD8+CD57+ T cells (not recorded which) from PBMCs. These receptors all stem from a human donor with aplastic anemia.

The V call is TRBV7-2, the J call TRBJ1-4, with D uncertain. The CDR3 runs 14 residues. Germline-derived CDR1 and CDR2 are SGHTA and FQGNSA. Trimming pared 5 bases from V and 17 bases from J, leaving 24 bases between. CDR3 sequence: CASSETSGAEALFF. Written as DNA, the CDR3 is TGTGCCAGCAGCGAAACATCGGGAGCTGAAGCTCTCTTTTTT.

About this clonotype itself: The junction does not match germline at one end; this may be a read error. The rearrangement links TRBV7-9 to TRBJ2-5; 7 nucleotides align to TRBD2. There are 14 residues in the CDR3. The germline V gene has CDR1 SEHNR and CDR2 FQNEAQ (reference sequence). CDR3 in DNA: TGTGCCAGCTGCTTTCAAAGAAGCGGGGAGACCGAGGAGTTC. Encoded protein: CASCFQRSGETEEF. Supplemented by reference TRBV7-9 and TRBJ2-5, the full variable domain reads DTGVSQNPRHKITKRGQNVTFRCDPISEHNRLYWYRQTLGQGPEFLTYFQNEAQLEKSRLLSDRFSAERPKGSFSTLEIQRTEQGDSAMYLCASCFQRSGETEEFGPGTRLLVL.

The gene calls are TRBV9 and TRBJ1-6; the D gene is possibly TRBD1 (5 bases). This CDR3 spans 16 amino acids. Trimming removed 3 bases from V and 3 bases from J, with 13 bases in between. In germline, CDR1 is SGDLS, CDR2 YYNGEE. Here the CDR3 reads CASSAYGGGYNSPLHF. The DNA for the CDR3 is TGTGCCAGCAGCGCATACGGGGGGGGCTATAATTCACCCCTCCACTTT.

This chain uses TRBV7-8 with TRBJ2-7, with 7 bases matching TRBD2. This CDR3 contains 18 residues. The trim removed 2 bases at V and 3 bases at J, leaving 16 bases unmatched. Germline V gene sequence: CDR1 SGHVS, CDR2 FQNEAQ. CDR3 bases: TGTGCCAGCAGCTTACCGGGAGGCCGCGATACGCAGTACTACGAGCAGTACGTC. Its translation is CASSLPGGRDTQYYEQYV.

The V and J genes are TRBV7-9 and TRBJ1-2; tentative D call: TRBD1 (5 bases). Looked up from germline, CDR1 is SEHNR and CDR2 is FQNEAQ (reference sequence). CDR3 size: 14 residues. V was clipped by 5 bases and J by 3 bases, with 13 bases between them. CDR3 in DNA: TGTGCCAGCAGCCCAGGGCGGGGTGACTATGGCTACACCTTC. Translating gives CASSPGRGDYGYTF.

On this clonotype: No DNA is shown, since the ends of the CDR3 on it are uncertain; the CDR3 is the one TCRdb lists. CDR3 in amino acids: CASSVGGDEQFFGHF. The rearrangement joins TRBV7-2 to TRBJ1-5. Germline V gene lookup returns CDR1 SGHTA and CDR2 FQGNSA. With termini counted, the CDR3 has 15 amino acids.

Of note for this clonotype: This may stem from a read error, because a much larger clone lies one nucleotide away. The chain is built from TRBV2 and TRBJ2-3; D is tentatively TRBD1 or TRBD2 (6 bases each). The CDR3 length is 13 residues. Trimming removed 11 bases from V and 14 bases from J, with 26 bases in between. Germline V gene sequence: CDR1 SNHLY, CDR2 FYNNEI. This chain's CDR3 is CAGGDGGTATTYF. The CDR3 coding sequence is TGTGCCGGCGGGGACGGGGGCACAGCTACGACGTATTTT.

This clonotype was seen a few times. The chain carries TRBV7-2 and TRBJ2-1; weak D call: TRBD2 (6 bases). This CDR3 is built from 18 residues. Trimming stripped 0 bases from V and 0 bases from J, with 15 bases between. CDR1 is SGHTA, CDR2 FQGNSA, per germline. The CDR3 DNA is TGTGCCAGCAGCTTAGCGGGAGGAGGCTCAAGCTCCTACAATGAGCAGTTCTTC. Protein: CASSLAGGGSSSYNEQFF. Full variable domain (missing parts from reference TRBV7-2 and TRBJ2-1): GAGVSQSPSNKVTEKGKDVELRCDPISGHTALYWYRQSLGQGLEFLIYFQGNSAPDKSGLPSDRFSAERTGGSVSTLTIQRTQQEDSAVYLCASSLAGGGSSSYNEQFFGPGTRLTVL.

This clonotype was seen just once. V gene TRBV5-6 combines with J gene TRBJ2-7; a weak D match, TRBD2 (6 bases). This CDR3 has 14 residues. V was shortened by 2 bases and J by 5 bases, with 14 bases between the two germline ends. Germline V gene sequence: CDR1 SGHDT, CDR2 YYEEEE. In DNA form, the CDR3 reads TGTGCCAGCAGCTTAGGGATGGGACTCAACGAGCAGTACTTC. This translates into CASSLGMGLNEQYF.

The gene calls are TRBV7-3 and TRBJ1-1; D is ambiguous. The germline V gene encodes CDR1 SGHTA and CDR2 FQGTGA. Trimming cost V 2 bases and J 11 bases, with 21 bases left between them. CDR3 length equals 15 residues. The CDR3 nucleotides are TGTGCCAGCAGCTTAGCGGCTAGCGGGTTACTAGGGGCTTTCTTT. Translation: CASSLAASGLLGAFF.

The CDR3: CASSVGSDTPYFAYEQYV. DNA of the CDR3: TGTGCCAGCAGCGTTGGGTCAGATACGCCGTATTTTGCCTACGAGCAGTACGTC. The chain carries TRBV9 and TRBJ2-7; D not resolved. CDR1 is SGDLS and CDR2 is YYNGEE in the germline V gene. The CDR3 sequence is 18 residues long. The V and J ends lost 2 bases and 2 bases respectively, with 23 bases between them.

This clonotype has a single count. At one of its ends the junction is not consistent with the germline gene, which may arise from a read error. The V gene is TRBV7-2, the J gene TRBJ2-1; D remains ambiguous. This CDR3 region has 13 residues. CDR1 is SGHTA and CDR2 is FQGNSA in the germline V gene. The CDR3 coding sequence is TGTGCCAGCAGCTTATGGGGTTACAATGGGCAGGTCTTC. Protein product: CASSLWGYNGQVF.

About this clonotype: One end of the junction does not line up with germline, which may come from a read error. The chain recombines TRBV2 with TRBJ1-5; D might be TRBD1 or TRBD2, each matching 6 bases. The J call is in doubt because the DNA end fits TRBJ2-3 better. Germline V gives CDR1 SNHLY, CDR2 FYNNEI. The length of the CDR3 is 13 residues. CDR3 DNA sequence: TGCGCCAGCGGCCATACAGGGACTGAGCCGCAGTATTTT. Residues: CASGHTGTEPQYF.

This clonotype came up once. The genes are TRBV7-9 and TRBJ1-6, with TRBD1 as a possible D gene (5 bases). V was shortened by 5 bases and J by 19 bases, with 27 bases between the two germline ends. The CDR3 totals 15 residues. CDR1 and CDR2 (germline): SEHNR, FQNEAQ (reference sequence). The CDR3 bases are TGTGCCAGCAGCCCAGGGACGGGGCCCACAGATACGCAGCACTTT. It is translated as CASSPGTGPTDTQHF.

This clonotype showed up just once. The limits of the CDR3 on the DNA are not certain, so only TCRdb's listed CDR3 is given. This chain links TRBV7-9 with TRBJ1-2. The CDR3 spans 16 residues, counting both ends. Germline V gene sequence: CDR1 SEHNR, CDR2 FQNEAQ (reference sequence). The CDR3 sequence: CASSWEDEQFFGPYTF.

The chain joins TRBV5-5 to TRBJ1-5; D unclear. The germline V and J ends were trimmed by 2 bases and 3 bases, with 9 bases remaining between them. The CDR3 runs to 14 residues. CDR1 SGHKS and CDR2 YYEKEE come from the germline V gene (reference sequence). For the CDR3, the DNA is TGTGCCAGCAGCTTCAGTATACACAATCAGCCCCAGCATTTT. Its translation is CASSFSIHNQPQHF.

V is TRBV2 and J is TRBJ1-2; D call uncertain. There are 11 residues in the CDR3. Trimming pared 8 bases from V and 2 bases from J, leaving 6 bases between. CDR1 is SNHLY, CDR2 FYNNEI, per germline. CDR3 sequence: CASPGNYGYTF. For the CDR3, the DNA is TGTGCCAGCCCGGGGAACTATGGCTACACCTTC.